Presented here are 16 T cell receptor beta chains from one specimen sequenced in a study of T cells after yellow fever vaccination. MiXCR was run by TCRdb on the 5' RACE reads, yielding one entry per CDR3 protein. The sample carries some 240,000 distinct CDR3 sequences, roughly 3.3% recorded once. The sample was CD4+ T cells sorted from PBMCs, taken 10 days after the yellow fever booster vaccination. Every receptor here comes from a young man who received the YFV17D yellow fever vaccine.

This clonotype was observed a few times. The rearrangement links TRBV18 to TRBJ1-2; no firm D call. Germline CDR1 is KGHSH and CDR2 is LQKENI. V lost 4 bases and J 4 bases, leaving 19 bases between the germline ends. CDR3 length equals 16 residues. CDR3: CASSLNPAGKGYGYTF. CDR3 DNA: TGTGCCAGCTCACTTAACCCCGCGGGAAAGGGCTATGGCTACACCTTC. Filled out from reference TRBV18 and TRBJ1-2, the complete variable domain reads NAGVMQNPRHLVRRRGQEARLRCSPMKGHSHVYWYRQLPEEGLKFMVYLQKENIIDESGMPKERFSAEFPKEGPSILRIQQVVRGDSAAYFCASSLNPAGKGYGYTFGSGTRLTVV.

This clonotype was counted many times. The chain uses TRBV12-3 or TRBV12-4 and TRBJ2-7; D is uncertain. Trimming removed 6 bases from V and 5 bases from J, with 11 bases in between. There are 12 residues in the CDR3. This CDR3 reads CASSPPFHEQYF. In DNA, the CDR3 is TGTGCCAGCAGCCCCCCGTTCCACGAGCAGTACTTC.

This clonotype occurred many times. The chain employs TRBV9 and TRBJ2-3; D not resolved. Per the germline V gene, CDR1 is SGDLS and CDR2 is YYNGEE. The CDR3 spans 12 residues. The germline V and J ends were trimmed by 0 bases and 5 bases, with 4 bases remaining between them. CDR3 sequence: CASSVDRDTQYF. The CDR3 nucleotides are TGTGCCAGCAGCGTAGATAGAGATACGCAGTATTTT.

Ten or more counts support this clonotype. The V and J genes are TRBV12-3 or TRBV12-4 and TRBJ2-5; TRBD1 agrees at 9 bases. This CDR3 is built from 15 residues. V shed 10 bases and J 5 bases; nucleotides not matched to a gene: 14. The DNA for the CDR3 is TGTGCCACAGCCCCGGGACAGGGTTTACGGGAGACCCAGTACTTC. Amino acid sequence: CATAPGQGLRETQYF.

This sequence joins TRBV7-2 and TRBJ2-1; 15 nucleotides match TRBD2. The germline V gene has CDR1 SGHTA and CDR2 FQGNSA. The CDR3 is 19 residues long. V lost 4 bases and J lost 8; bases outside the gene matches: 15. CDR3 nucleotides: TGTGCCAGCAGCTCGCCCGGGAGGACTAGCGGGGGGGCCCGGGATGAGCAGTTCTTC. It codes for CASSSPGRTSGGARDEQFF.

V gene TRBV27 combines with J gene TRBJ2-1; 12 bases agree with TRBD1. The CDR3 is 20 amino acids. Looked up from germline, CDR1 is MNHEY and CDR2 is SMNVEV (reference sequence). V gave up 4 bases and J gave up 0 bases; unmatched junction bases: 13. Here the CDR3 reads CASSSRPGTGGLGSYNEQFF. In DNA form, the CDR3 reads TGTGCCAGCAGTTCCCGGCCCGGGACAGGGGGCTTGGGCTCCTACAATGAGCAGTTCTTC.

The V call is TRBV7-2, the J call TRBJ1-2, with D perhaps matching TRBD1 (5 bases). V was clipped by 1 base and J by 4 bases, with 22 bases between them. The CDR3 consists of 18 residues. CDR1 is SGHTA, CDR2 FQGNSA, per germline. The CDR3 nucleotides read TGTGCCAGCAGCTTAGTGGTTAGTGTAATTGGGGGAAGCTATGGCTACACCTTC. Its protein is CASSLVVSVIGGSYGYTF.

Many counts were recorded for this clonotype. The chain joins TRBV5-1 to TRBJ2-7, with TRBD1 as a possible D gene (6 bases). The CDR3 totals 14 residues. Germline V lookup: CDR1 SGHRS, CDR2 YFSETQ. V shed 2 bases and J shed 3 bases, with 12 bases lying between them. CDR3 loop: CASSLQGSFYEQYV. The CDR3 nucleotides are TGCGCCAGCAGCTTACAGGGTTCTTTCTACGAGCAGTACGTC.

At least ten counts were recorded for this clonotype. V is TRBV5-1 and J is TRBJ1-1; D is ambiguous. The CDR3 has 11 amino acids. V was shortened by 4 bases and J by 8 bases, with 9 bases between the two germline ends. CDR1 and CDR2 (germline): SGHRS, YFSETQ. The CDR3 protein is CASSTGWEAFF. CDR3 nucleotides: TGCGCCAGCAGCACCGGATGGGAAGCTTTCTTT.

This clonotype was found a few times. The rearrangement uses TRBV7-2 and TRBJ1-5, with a possible D match to TRBD1 (5 bases). V was clipped by 2 bases and J by 5 bases, with 10 bases between them. Per the germline V gene, CDR1 is SGHTA and CDR2 is FQGNSA. The CDR3 contains 14 residues. The CDR3 reads CASSLMGVDQPQHF. Written as DNA, the CDR3 is TGTGCCAGCAGCTTAATGGGGGTTGATCAGCCCCAGCATTTT.

The gene calls are TRBV12-3 or TRBV12-4 and TRBJ1-3; D remains ambiguous. The CDR3 loop spans 14 amino acids. Trimming left V 3 bases short and J 1 base short, with 7 bases between. CDR3 in amino acids: CASSLWGSGNTIYF. In nucleotides, the CDR3 is TGTGCCAGCAGTTTGTGGGGTTCTGGAAACACCATATATTTT.

This clonotype showed up many times. The chain couples TRBV2 to TRBJ2-7; D call uncertain. Germline lookup yields CDR1 SNHLY and CDR2 FYNNEI. The CDR3 sequence is 11 residues long. The germline V and J ends were trimmed by 7 bases and 9 bases, with 13 bases remaining between them. CDR3 sequence reads: CASTTRALQYF. The CDR3 nucleotides are TGTGCCAGCACCACCCGGGCTCTGCAGTACTTC.

This clonotype was seen ten or more times. This rearrangement joins TRBV6-5 to TRBJ1-2; tentatively, D is TRBD1 (6 bases). Trimming left V 2 bases short and J 8 bases short, with 15 bases between. From germline, CDR1 is MNHEY and CDR2 SVGAGI. There are 14 residues in the CDR3. The CDR3 coding sequence is TGTGCCAGCAGTTACGGGGACACAGGAAAGGGCTACACCTTC. Translating it yields CASSYGDTGKGYTF.

This clonotype was seen a handful of times. The genes are TRBV3-1 and TRBJ1-5; no clear D. Per germline, CDR1 LGHDT and CDR2 YNNKEL (reference sequence). The CDR3 contains 15 residues. Trimming cost V 1 base and J 0 bases, with 7 bases left between them. The CDR3 here is CASSQGAISNQPQHF. DNA of the CDR3: TGTGCCAGCAGCCAAGGCGCCATTAGCAATCAGCCCCAGCATTTT.

This clonotype was counted a few times. This chain connects TRBV7-3 to TRBJ2-7; a possible D gene is TRBD2 (5 bases). Trimming removed 5 bases at V and 7 bases at J, with 18 bases between. The CDR3 covers 14 residues. The germline gives CDR1 SGHTA, CDR2 FQGTGA. For the CDR3, the DNA is TGTGCCAGCAGCACCGACTACCGGGCAACTGAGCAGTACTTC. Its protein product is CASSTDYRATEQYF.

This clonotype was recorded at least ten times. V usage is TRBV10-3 and J usage is TRBJ1-3; 7 bases fit TRBD1. The germline V gene encodes CDR1 ENHRY and CDR2 SYGVKD. There are 15 residues in the CDR3. With V trimmed by 6 bases and J by 0 bases, 5 bases remained unmatched. CDR3 loop: CAIRSGTDSGNTIYF. CDR3 coding DNA: TGTGCCATCAGGTCCGGGACAGACTCTGGAAACACCATATATTTT.